Each of the 6 T cell receptor beta chains below was sequenced from the same sample in a study of blood T cells in healthy people across ages. Primed by a sample-barcoded 5' primer and a J-beta primer mix, a second PCR proceeded for 7 to 11 cycles. TCRdb passed the 5' RACE reads through MiXCR, listing each CDR3 protein once. The sample has hundreds of thousands of distinct CDR3 sequences, 21% seen once; the top ten hold 3.5% to 4%. Input material: blood. Receptors originate from a man aged 65 to 79 in good health.

This clonotype was detected only a few times. This chain joins TRBV20-1 and TRBJ2-1; D unresolved. CDR1 is DFQATT and CDR2 is SNEGSKA in the germline V gene (reference sequence). V was pared by 6 bases and J by 2 bases, with 20 bases between. This CDR3 is 16 amino acids long. The chain's CDR3 is CSASRPSSSTYNEQFF. CDR3 nucleotide sequence: TGCAGTGCAAGCCGCCCCTCTAGTTCCACCTACAATGAGCAGTTCTTC.

This clonotype appeared a few times. The chain couples TRBV7-2 to TRBJ1-2; no firm D call. CDR1 SGHTA and CDR2 FQGNSA come from the germline V gene. The length of the CDR3 is 14 residues. Trimming removed 2 bases from V and 3 bases from J, with 10 bases in between. The CDR3 DNA reads TGTGCCAGCAGCTTAAAAGGGATTGACTATGGCTACACCTTC. Protein sequence: CASSLKGIDYGYTF.

Only a few counts were recorded for this clonotype. The chain is built from TRBV3-1 and TRBJ2-1; 8 nucleotides align to TRBD1. Germline-derived CDR1 and CDR2 are LGHDT and YNNKEL (reference sequence). This CDR3 contains 16 residues. Trimming took 4 bases from V and 6 from J; bases not matched to a gene: 11. The CDR3: CASSPLSQGALNEQFF. CDR3 DNA sequence: TGTGCCAGCAGCCCCCTGTCCCAGGGGGCGCTCAATGAGCAGTTCTTC.

This clonotype was observed a handful of times. As DNA, the CDR3 is TGTGCCAGCACCCCTGCGGGAGCTGAGACCCAGTACTTC. It yields the protein CASTPAGAETQYF. The chain joins TRBV28 to TRBJ2-5; 7 bases map to TRBD2. V lost 7 bases, J lost 5 bases, and 7 bases stayed unmatched. Germline V gene data show CDR1 as MDHEN and CDR2 as SYDVKM. The CDR3 is 13 amino acids.

This clonotype has only one observation. Relative to the germline gene, one junction end is altered; a read error may explain this. The genes are TRBV10-3 and TRBJ2-5; 8 bases are a match to TRBD2. The CDR3 is 15 amino acids. Germline CDR1 ENHRY, CDR2 SYGVKD. In DNA, the CDR3 is TGTGCCATCAGCCCCGGGGGGGGGCTCCAAGAGACCCAGCACTTC. This encodes CAISPGGGLQETQHF.

There are a few counts of this clonotype. The DNA of the CDR3 is TGCAGTGCTAGAGTCCAAATTGGAAACACCATATATTTT. Its translation is CSARVQIGNTIYF. The V and J genes are TRBV20-1 and TRBJ1-3; the D is unclear. From germline, CDR1 is DFQATT and CDR2 SNEGSKA (reference sequence). CDR3 length equals 13 residues. V lost 1 base to trimming and J lost 3 bases, with 7 bases between them.